This is a list of T cell receptor beta chains from one sample in a study of blood T cell repertoires in COVID-19. This table comes from immunoSEQ multiplex PCR, and its TCRdb copy is limited to in-frame clones, with some not included. Of hundreds of thousands of clones in the sample, over 75% were seen once. The sample was peripheral blood. The receptors were sampled from an elderly man with acute or convalescent COVID-19. Both conserved end residues are part of each CDR3. Each record gives: V gene, J gene, D gene, clone size, CDR3 length, CDR3 DNA, CDR3 protein. A D gene is named only where the DNA matches it firmly. Clone size is given for some rows only: seen once, a few or many times, or a class if the clone is expanded.

v_call: TRBV5-1; j_call: TRBJ2-1; d_call: TRBD1; clone_size: .; cdr3_length: 16; cdr3_nt: TGCGCCAGCAGCTTGGAAGGGACAGGGGGCCCAAATGAGCAGTTCTTC; cdr3_aa: CASSLEGTGGPNEQFF
v_call: TRBV28; j_call: TRBJ1-5; d_call: TRBD1; clone_size: .; cdr3_length: 14; cdr3_nt: TGTGCCAGCAGTCTGACAGGGGTCAATCAGCCCCAGCATTTT; cdr3_aa: CASSLTGVNQPQHF
v_call: TRBV19; j_call: TRBJ2-3; d_call: TRBD2; clone_size: once; cdr3_length: 17; cdr3_nt: TGTGCCAGTAGTAACCAAGCGGGAGGAACCGCCACAGATACGCAGTATTTT; cdr3_aa: CASSNQAGGTATDTQYF
v_call: TRBV3-1/TRBV3-2; j_call: TRBJ1-1; d_call: .; clone_size: .; cdr3_length: 15; cdr3_nt: TGTGCCAGCAGCCAAGCTTTCGGGGGGCGGCCTGAAGCTTTCTTT; cdr3_aa: CASSQAFGGRPEAFF
v_call: TRBV19; j_call: TRBJ1-5; d_call: TRBD1; clone_size: .; cdr3_length: 16; cdr3_nt: TGTGCCAGTAGTATCGATCCGGGACAGGGGAATCAGCCCCAGCATTTT; cdr3_aa: CASSIDPGQGNQPQHF
v_call: TRBV9; j_call: TRBJ2-3; d_call: TRBD2; clone_size: .; cdr3_length: 16; cdr3_nt: TGTGCCAGCAGCGTAGCCCCTAGCGGGAGAACAGATACGCAGTATTTT; cdr3_aa: CASSVAPSGRTDTQYF
v_call: TRBV24-1; j_call: TRBJ2-1; d_call: TRBD2; clone_size: .; cdr3_length: 15; cdr3_nt: TGTGCCACCAGTGAGGTATTAGCGGGATACAATGAGCAGTTCTTC; cdr3_aa: CATSEVLAGYNEQFF
v_call: TRBV2; j_call: TRBJ2-2; d_call: TRBD1; clone_size: .; cdr3_length: 15; cdr3_nt: TGTGCCAGCAGGACCAGGGGGACGGACACCGGGGAGCTGTTTTTT; cdr3_aa: CASRTRGTDTGELFF
v_call: TRBV28; j_call: TRBJ2-1; d_call: .; clone_size: .; cdr3_length: 15; cdr3_nt: TGTGCCAGCAGCCTACCGGGACTTGGTGGCAATGAGCAGTTCTTC; cdr3_aa: CASSLPGLGGNEQFF
v_call: TRBV6-5; j_call: TRBJ1-2; d_call: .; clone_size: .; cdr3_length: 12; cdr3_nt: TGTGCCAGCAGTTTTGACCGGCGGGGCTACACCTTC; cdr3_aa: CASSFDRRGYTF
v_call: TRBV2; j_call: TRBJ2-5; d_call: .; clone_size: .; cdr3_length: 14; cdr3_nt: TGTGCCAGCGGGATGCAGGGGAATTTGGGGACCCAGTACTTC; cdr3_aa: CASGMQGNLGTQYF
v_call: TRBV6-5; j_call: TRBJ1-5; d_call: TRBD1; clone_size: .; cdr3_length: 15; cdr3_nt: TGTGCCAGCAGCTCGACAGGGTGGAGCAATCAGCCCCAGCATTTT; cdr3_aa: CASSSTGWSNQPQHF
v_call: TRBV5-1; j_call: TRBJ2-7; d_call: .; clone_size: .; cdr3_length: 13; cdr3_nt: TGCGCCAGCAGCCCTTTTGAGGGCGGAGAGCAGTACTTC; cdr3_aa: CASSPFEGGEQYF
v_call: TRBV5-6; j_call: TRBJ2-3; d_call: .; clone_size: .; cdr3_length: 15; cdr3_nt: TGTGCCAGCAGCACGAGCCTAGCGAGGGCAGATACGCAGTATTTT; cdr3_aa: CASSTSLARADTQYF
v_call: TRBV4-1; j_call: TRBJ2-7; d_call: .; clone_size: .; cdr3_length: 14; cdr3_nt: TGCGCCAGCAGCCTGGGGCCCGCGTCGAGGGAGCAGTACTTC; cdr3_aa: CASSLGPASREQYF
v_call: TRBV6-5; j_call: TRBJ2-7; d_call: TRBD2; clone_size: .; cdr3_length: 16; cdr3_nt: TGTGCCAGCAGTTACTCCTCGGGAGGCTCTTCCTACGAGCAGTACTTC; cdr3_aa: CASSYSSGGSSYEQYF
v_call: TRBV7-3; j_call: TRBJ1-4; d_call: TRBD1; clone_size: .; cdr3_length: 15; cdr3_nt: TGTGCCAGCAGCCGAGCAGGGGGCAGTAATGAAAAACTGTTTTTT; cdr3_aa: CASSRAGGSNEKLFF
v_call: TRBV29-1; j_call: TRBJ2-5; d_call: .; clone_size: .; cdr3_length: 14; cdr3_nt: TGCAGCGTTGTGGAGGAAATCATCCAAGAGACCCAGTACTTC; cdr3_aa: CSVVEEIIQETQYF
v_call: TRBV21-1; j_call: TRBJ2-2; d_call: .; clone_size: .; cdr3_length: 16; cdr3_nt: TGTGCCAGCAGCAATGGCCTACTACTTCCTTCCGGGGAGCTGTTTTTT; cdr3_aa: CASSNGLLLPSGELFF
v_call: TRBV5-1; j_call: TRBJ1-1; d_call: TRBD1; clone_size: .; cdr3_length: 18; cdr3_nt: TGCGCCAGCAGCTTGGTGGACAGGGGAGCAATGGGGGTGACTGAAGCTTTCTTT; cdr3_aa: CASSLVDRGAMGVTEAFF
v_call: TRBV7-9; j_call: TRBJ2-7; d_call: TRBD2; clone_size: .; cdr3_length: 17; cdr3_nt: TGTGCCAGCAGCTCTCCTACGACTAGCGGGGGGAGAGGTGAGCAGTACTTC; cdr3_aa: CASSSPTTSGGRGEQYF
v_call: TRBV9; j_call: TRBJ2-1; d_call: TRBD1; clone_size: .; cdr3_length: 17; cdr3_nt: TGTGCCAGCAGCGTAGCGACAGGGGGCGACCCTCGTAATGAGCAGTTCTTC; cdr3_aa: CASSVATGGDPRNEQFF
v_call: TRBV2; j_call: TRBJ2-1; d_call: TRBD2; clone_size: .; cdr3_length: 14; cdr3_nt: TGTGCCAGCACTGGGACTAGGATCGTCAATGAGCAGTTCTTC; cdr3_aa: CASTGTRIVNEQFF
v_call: TRBV11-2; j_call: TRBJ2-1; d_call: TRBD2; clone_size: .; cdr3_length: 15; cdr3_nt: TGTGCCAGCAGCTTCGACGGCGGGAGCTACAATGAGCAGTTCTTC; cdr3_aa: CASSFDGGSYNEQFF
v_call: TRBV6-5; j_call: TRBJ2-5; d_call: TRBD2; clone_size: once; cdr3_length: 15; cdr3_nt: TGTGCCAGCAGGGGGGGACTAGCGGAAATAGAGACCCAGTACTTC; cdr3_aa: CASRGGLAEIETQYF
v_call: TRBV7-2; j_call: TRBJ2-2; d_call: .; clone_size: few; cdr3_length: 13; cdr3_nt: TGTGCCAGCAGCATTCGGTTAGCCGGGGAGCTGTTTTTT; cdr3_aa: CASSIRLAGELFF
v_call: TRBV4-1; j_call: TRBJ2-3; d_call: .; clone_size: .; cdr3_length: 18; cdr3_nt: TGCGCCAGCAGCCAAGATGTTTACCCTCCCGGGGGCACAGATACGCAGTATTTT; cdr3_aa: CASSQDVYPPGGTDTQYF
v_call: TRBV7-2; j_call: TRBJ2-6; d_call: TRBD1; clone_size: .; cdr3_length: 15; cdr3_nt: TGTGCCAGCAGCCGGGACAGGACTGGGGCCAACGTCCTGACTTTC; cdr3_aa: CASSRDRTGANVLTF
v_call: TRBV7-9; j_call: TRBJ1-1; d_call: .; clone_size: .; cdr3_length: 13; cdr3_nt: TGTGCCAGCAGCTTAGTTAGGGGCACTGAAGCTTTCTTT; cdr3_aa: CASSLVRGTEAFF
v_call: TRBV11-2; j_call: TRBJ2-1; d_call: .; clone_size: .; cdr3_length: 15; cdr3_nt: TGTGCCAGCAGCCCTCAGCCGGGGAGCAAGGCTGAGCAGTTCTTC; cdr3_aa: CASSPQPGSKAEQFF
v_call: TRBV24-1; j_call: TRBJ1-5; d_call: TRBD1; clone_size: .; cdr3_length: 13; cdr3_nt: TGTGCCACCTCGACAGGGGGCAATCAGCCCCAGCATTTT; cdr3_aa: CATSTGGNQPQHF
v_call: TRBV5-1; j_call: TRBJ2-1; d_call: TRBD2; clone_size: .; cdr3_length: 14; cdr3_nt: TGCGCCAGCAGCTTGGTTGGTAGCGGGACAGAGCAGTTCTTC; cdr3_aa: CASSLVGSGTEQFF
v_call: TRBV10-2; j_call: TRBJ2-2; d_call: TRBD2; clone_size: .; cdr3_length: 15; cdr3_nt: TGCGCCAGCAGTGATCTAGCGGGGACCACCGGGGAGCTGTTTTTT; cdr3_aa: CASSDLAGTTGELFF
v_call: TRBV24-1; j_call: TRBJ2-5; d_call: .; clone_size: .; cdr3_length: 13; cdr3_nt: TGTGCCACCAGTGATTGGAGGGGAGAGACCCAGTACTTC; cdr3_aa: CATSDWRGETQYF
v_call: TRBV18; j_call: TRBJ2-5; d_call: TRBD1; clone_size: .; cdr3_length: 14; cdr3_nt: TGTGCCAGCTCACGGGGACAGATGAAAGAGACCCAGTACTTC; cdr3_aa: CASSRGQMKETQYF
v_call: TRBV28; j_call: TRBJ1-2; d_call: TRBD1; clone_size: .; cdr3_length: 16; cdr3_nt: TGTGCCAGCAGTCCGAGACAGGGGGCGTCCAACTATGGCTACACCTTC; cdr3_aa: CASSPRQGASNYGYTF
v_call: TRBV28; j_call: TRBJ2-1; d_call: .; clone_size: .; cdr3_length: 15; cdr3_nt: TGTGCCAGCAGTGTGGACGGGAGCTCCTACAATGAGCAGTTCTTC; cdr3_aa: CASSVDGSSYNEQFF
v_call: TRBV18; j_call: TRBJ1-2; d_call: .; clone_size: .; cdr3_length: 14; cdr3_nt: TGTGCCAGCTCACCACCGCGGGTACCCAATGGCTACACCTTC; cdr3_aa: CASSPPRVPNGYTF
v_call: TRBV30; j_call: TRBJ1-1; d_call: TRBD1; clone_size: few; cdr3_length: 14; cdr3_nt: TGTGCCTGGACCCCGGACAGGGGGAACACTGAAGCTTTCTTT; cdr3_aa: CAWTPDRGNTEAFF
v_call: TRBV9; j_call: TRBJ1-1; d_call: .; clone_size: .; cdr3_length: 14; cdr3_nt: TGTGCCAGCAGCGGACGGGACACGAACACTGAAGCTTTCTTT; cdr3_aa: CASSGRDTNTEAFF
v_call: TRBV7-8; j_call: TRBJ2-2; d_call: TRBD1; clone_size: .; cdr3_length: 17; cdr3_nt: TGTGCCAGCAGCTCCGGGACAGGGGTAGGCCTAACCGGGGAGCTGTTTTTT; cdr3_aa: CASSSGTGVGLTGELFF
v_call: TRBV27; j_call: TRBJ1-2; d_call: .; clone_size: .; cdr3_length: 11; cdr3_nt: TGTGCCAGCCGACTTGGAATCGCCTACACCTTC; cdr3_aa: CASRLGIAYTF
v_call: TRBV2; j_call: TRBJ1-2; d_call: TRBD1; clone_size: .; cdr3_length: 14; cdr3_nt: TGTGCCAGCAGTGCAACAGGGGGTATAATAGGCTACACCTTC; cdr3_aa: CASSATGGIIGYTF
v_call: TRBV4-2; j_call: TRBJ1-4; d_call: TRBD1; clone_size: .; cdr3_length: 17; cdr3_nt: TGTGCCAGCAGCCAAGGGACAGGGAGAGGGTCTAATGAAAAACTGTTTTTT; cdr3_aa: CASSQGTGRGSNEKLFF
v_call: TRBV25-1; j_call: TRBJ2-7; d_call: .; clone_size: .; cdr3_length: 14; cdr3_nt: TGTGCCAGCACCCTGGGGGCCCCCCTCTACGAGCAGTACTTC; cdr3_aa: CASTLGAPLYEQYF
v_call: TRBV19; j_call: TRBJ1-2; d_call: .; clone_size: .; cdr3_length: 15; cdr3_nt: TGTGCCAGTAGTATAGGATCCGGGGGATTTTATGGCTACACCTTC; cdr3_aa: CASSIGSGGFYGYTF
v_call: TRBV7-2; j_call: TRBJ2-1; d_call: TRBD1; clone_size: .; cdr3_length: 16; cdr3_nt: TGTGCCAGCAGCTCGACCGGGACAGAGAACTACAATGAGCAGTTCTTC; cdr3_aa: CASSSTGTENYNEQFF
v_call: TRBV14; j_call: TRBJ1-1; d_call: TRBD1; clone_size: .; cdr3_length: 22; cdr3_nt: TGTGCCAGCAGCCACTTGTCTTTCCGGGACAGGGAGAGTTTACTACGTAACACTGAAGCTTTCTTT; cdr3_aa: CASSHLSFRDRESLLRNTEAFF
v_call: TRBV19; j_call: TRBJ2-1; d_call: .; clone_size: .; cdr3_length: 16; cdr3_nt: TGTGCCAGTAGGGACGGGGCCGAAGAAGGGGGAGCTGAGCAGTTCTTC; cdr3_aa: CASRDGAEEGGAEQFF
v_call: TRBV24-1; j_call: TRBJ2-5; d_call: TRBD1; clone_size: .; cdr3_length: 14; cdr3_nt: TGTGCCACCAGTGACGCGACAGGGACGGAGACCCAGTACTTC; cdr3_aa: CATSDATGTETQYF
v_call: TRBV27; j_call: TRBJ1-4; d_call: TRBD1; clone_size: .; cdr3_length: 13; cdr3_nt: TGTGCCAGCAGTCCAGGGACAGGTGAAAAACTGTTTTTT; cdr3_aa: CASSPGTGEKLFF
v_call: TRBV30; j_call: TRBJ1-6; d_call: TRBD1; clone_size: .; cdr3_length: 14; cdr3_nt: TGTGCCTGGAGGGGACAGGGTGGCAATTCACCCCTCCACTTT; cdr3_aa: CAWRGQGGNSPLHF
v_call: TRBV7-3; j_call: TRBJ2-1; d_call: TRBD2; clone_size: .; cdr3_length: 13; cdr3_nt: TGTGCCAGCAGCTTACCGGGACTAACTGAGCAGTTCTTC; cdr3_aa: CASSLPGLTEQFF